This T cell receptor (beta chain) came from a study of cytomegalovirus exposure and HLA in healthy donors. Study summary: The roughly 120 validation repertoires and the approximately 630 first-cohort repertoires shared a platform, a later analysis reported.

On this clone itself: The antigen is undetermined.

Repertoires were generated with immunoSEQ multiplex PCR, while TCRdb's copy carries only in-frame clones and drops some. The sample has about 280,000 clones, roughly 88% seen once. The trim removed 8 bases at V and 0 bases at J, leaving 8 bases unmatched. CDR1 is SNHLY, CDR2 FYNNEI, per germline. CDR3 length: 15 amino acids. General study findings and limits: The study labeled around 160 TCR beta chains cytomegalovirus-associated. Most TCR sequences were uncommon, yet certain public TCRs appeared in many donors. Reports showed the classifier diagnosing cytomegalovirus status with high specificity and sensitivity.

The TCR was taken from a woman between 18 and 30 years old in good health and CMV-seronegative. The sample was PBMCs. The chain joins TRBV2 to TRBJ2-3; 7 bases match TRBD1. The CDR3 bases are TGTGCCAGCGGGGAAGGGGGCGCTAGCACAGATACGCAGTATTTT. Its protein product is CASGEGGASTDTQYF.